This entry is about one T cell receptor (beta chain). Its target is not known. This sample is part of a study of shared clonotypes between healthy human individuals. Study background: Samples came from a couple of female and a few male donors aged 18 to 49. General study points: A handful of donors had about 5% of their naive CD4 clonotypes in common. Among donors, the sharing of clonotypes was expected to be influenced by sequencing depth.

An even split of each subset's genomic DNA across several immunoSEQ plates was performed. Method: immunoSEQ multiplex PCR; TCRdb's copy keeps in-frame clones and lacks some. Here the sample spans roughly 2 million clones, approximately 96% being singletons. The sequencing input was naive CD4+ T cells sorted from blood. The subset is: CD45RA+ positively selected. This receptor was obtained from a man aged 18 to 35 in good health.

CDR3 loop: CASSGGATGSNTGELFF. The CDR3 DNA reads TGTGCCAGCAGCGGCGGGGCAACGGGAAGCAACACCGGGGAGCTGTTTTTT. The J gene is TRBJ2-2, the V gene TRBV5-4; a possible D gene is TRBD2 (6 bases). The V and J ends lost 4 bases and 2 bases respectively, with 18 bases between them. Germline assignment: CDR1 SGHNT and CDR2 YYREEE (reference sequence). The CDR3 runs to 17 residues.